Below are 11 T cell receptor beta chains sequenced from a single sample in a study of blood T cell repertoires in COVID-19. Produced via immunoSEQ multiplex PCR; TCRdb's table is partial and in-frame only. The sample yields approximately 330,000 clones, under 90% seen once. Material for sequencing was PBMCs or T cells enriched from blood (not recorded which). These receptors came from a woman aged 25 to 45 who had recovered from COVID-19.

The chain carries TRBV27 and TRBJ1-2; 7 nucleotides align to TRBD1. CDR3 size: 15 residues. The ends lost 6 bases at V and 3 bases at J; junction bases unmatched: 10. The germline gives CDR1 MNHEY, CDR2 SMNVEV (reference sequence). CDR3: CASSHIRQGYYGYTF. The CDR3 DNA reads as TGTGCCAGCAGCCATATCAGACAGGGATACTATGGCTACACCTTC.

CDR3 coding DNA: TGTGCCAGCAGCTTGGGTTCGGAGGGCTCCTATGGCTACACCTTC. Protein product: CASSLGSEGSYGYTF. The rearrangement joins TRBV7-6 to TRBJ1-2; D unclear. The V gene lost 3 bases and the J gene lost 4 bases, with 15 bases spanning the gap. The CDR3 sequence is 15 residues long. Germline CDR1 reads SGHVS; CDR2 reads FNYEAQ. Full variable domain (outside the CDR3, taken from reference TRBV7-6 and TRBJ1-2): GAGVSQSPRYKVTKRGQDVALRCDPISGHVSLYWYRQALGQGPEFLTYFNYEAQQDKSGLPNDRFSAERPEGSISTLTIQRTEQRDSAMYRCASSLGSEGSYGYTFGSGTRLTVV.

V usage is TRBV18 and J usage is TRBJ2-6, with D tentatively TRBD1 (5 bases). CDR3 length: 20 amino acids. Germline V gives CDR1 KGHSH, CDR2 LQKENI. Trimming stripped 1 base from V and 0 bases from J, with 19 bases between. The chain's CDR3 is CASSPLGSTEGVSGANVLTF. In DNA, the CDR3 is TGTGCCAGCTCACCACTAGGTTCAACAGAAGGGGTCTCTGGGGCCAACGTCCTGACTTTC.

The gene calls are TRBV18 and TRBJ1-5, with TRBD1 matching over 7 bases. This CDR3 is 14 amino acids long. The V and J ends lost 5 bases and 4 bases, in that order; junction bases with no gene match: 5. Germline assignment: CDR1 KGHSH and CDR2 LQKENI. CDR3 residues: CASSFQTGNQPQHF. In nucleotides, the CDR3 is TGTGCCAGCTCATTCCAGACAGGGAATCAGCCCCAGCATTTT.

This chain connects TRBV7-2 to TRBJ1-5; D is ambiguous. CDR1 and CDR2 (germline): SGHTA, FQGNSA. This CDR3 has 13 residues. V was shortened by 5 bases and J by 3 bases, with 8 bases between the two germline ends. CDR3 bases: TGTGCCAGCAGCCAACAGAACAATCAGCCCCAGCATTTT. It is translated as CASSQQNNQPQHF.

The J gene is TRBJ2-1, the V gene TRBV18; D is uncertain. From germline, CDR1 is KGHSH and CDR2 LQKENI. The CDR3 runs 13 residues. The germline V and J ends were trimmed by 3 bases and 5 bases, with 8 bases remaining between them. CDR3 amino acids: CASSPFIHNEQFF. Written as DNA, the CDR3 is TGTGCCAGCTCACCTTTTATCCACAATGAGCAGTTCTTC. The variable domain in full, with the rest retrieved from reference TRBV18 and TRBJ2-1, is NAGVMQNPRHLVRRRGQEARLRCSPMKGHSHVYWYRQLPEEGLKFMVYLQKENIIDESGMPKERFSAEFPKEGPSILRIQQVVRGDSAAYFCASSPFIHNEQFFGPGTRLTVL.

This rearrangement joins TRBV14 to TRBJ1-1; tentatively, D is TRBD1 (5 bases). The CDR3 has 13 amino acids. Germline V gene data show CDR1 as SGHDN and CDR2 as FVKESK. Trimming removed 1 base from V and 5 bases from J, with 8 bases in between. CDR3 coding DNA: TGTGCCAGCAGCCAAGTTCGGGGGACTGAAGCTTTCTTT. It translates to CASSQVRGTEAFF.

The V gene is TRBV14, the J gene TRBJ1-2, with D unclear. The CDR3 runs 13 residues. Trimming cost V 3 bases and J 0 bases, with 5 bases left between them. The V gene's germline CDR1 is SGHDN and CDR2 FVKESK. The CDR3 nucleotides read TGTGCCAGCAGCCAGGGAGCTAACTATGGCTACACCTTC. Translation gives CASSQGANYGYTF.

The chain recombines TRBV27 with TRBJ1-2; TRBD1 matches 7 bases. CDR1 is MNHEY and CDR2 is SMNVEV in the germline V gene (reference sequence). CDR3 length equals 13 residues. The junction had 5 bases not matched to a gene; V was cut back by 3 bases and J by 7 bases. CDR3 protein: CASSFYRGLGYTF. In nucleotides, the CDR3 is TGTGCCAGCAGTTTTTATAGGGGGCTTGGCTACACCTTC.

The sample holds a few counts of this clone. The chain joins TRBV11-1 to TRBJ2-1; no firm D call. Germline CDR1 and CDR2: SGHAT and FQDESV (reference sequence). CDR3 size: 13 residues. The V end was cut by 4 bases, the J end by 8 bases, with 12 bases between. The CDR3 DNA reads TGTGCCAGCAGCTCCCACTCTCGGGATGAGCAGTTCTTC. Translation: CASSSHSRDEQFF.

The rearrangement uses TRBV19 and TRBJ2-3, with a possible D match to TRBD2 (6 bases). This CDR3 is 13 amino acids long. Looked up from germline, CDR1 is LNHDA and CDR2 is SQIVND (reference sequence). The V gene lost 3 bases and the J gene lost 6 bases, with 10 bases spanning the gap. The CDR3 nucleotides are TGTGCCAGTAGTATGCTGGAGGGGGATACGCAGTATTTT. It encodes CASSMLEGDTQYF.